What follows are 14 T cell receptor beta chains derived from one specimen sequenced in a study of blood T cell repertoires in COVID-19. The data were produced by immunoSEQ multiplex PCR, yet TCRdb's version contains in-frame clones alone and is incomplete. In the table there are 200,000 to 250,000 clones, around 88% of which are singletons. The sequencing input was PBMCs or T cells enriched from blood (not recorded which). The receptors come from a woman aged 45-65 years with acute COVID-19.

About this clone: One end of the junction varies from germline; a read error may be responsible. J is TRBJ2-1 and V is TRBV30; a weak D match, TRBD1 (6 bases). CDR3 length: 11 amino acids. Per the germline V gene, CDR1 is GTSNPN and CDR2 is SVGIG (reference sequence). In nucleotides, the CDR3 is TGTGCCTGGAGTGCCCAGGGGCGGAATATCTTC. This gives the protein CAWSAQGRNIF.

The V call is TRBV7-9, the J call TRBJ2-7; possibly TRBD2 for D (5 bases). The CDR3 sequence is 15 residues long. The V and J ends lost 3 bases and 1 base respectively, with 13 bases between them. CDR1 and CDR2 (germline): SEHNR, FQNEAQ (reference sequence). The CDR3 nucleotides read TGTGCCAGCAGCTTTACTGGACTTTTATCCTACGAGCAGTACTTC. Translating it yields CASSFTGLLSYEQYF.

CDR3: CASRTGGGNYGYTF. CDR3 bases: TGTGCCAGCAGAACGGGAGGGGGTAACTATGGCTACACCTTC. This chain joins TRBV5-6 and TRBJ1-2, with D possibly matching TRBD1 (6 bases). Germline V lookup: CDR1 SGHDT, CDR2 YYEEEE. The CDR3 has 14 amino acids. Trimming pared 5 bases from V and 1 base from J, leaving 12 bases between.

This clone was recorded only once. The chain is built from TRBV30 and TRBJ1-3, with D possibly being TRBD1 (6 bases). Germline V gene lookup returns CDR1 GTSNPN and CDR2 SVGIG (reference sequence). V was clipped by 5 bases and J by 0 bases, with 17 bases between them. This CDR3 spans 16 amino acids. The CDR3 coding sequence is TGTGCCTGGGACGGACAGCCAGGGGTCTCTGGAAACACCATATATTTT. Amino acid sequence: CAWDGQPGVSGNTIYF.

The chain has TRBV7-9 and TRBJ2-7; 8 bases fit TRBD2. This CDR3 has 14 amino acids. V lost 4 bases to trimming and J lost 6 bases; unmatched junction nucleotides: 8. Germline V gene lookup returns CDR1 SEHNR and CDR2 FQNEAQ (reference sequence). As DNA, the CDR3 is TGTGCCAGCAGCTGGTCGGGGGGGCACGGCGAGCAGTACTTC. Its protein is CASSWSGGHGEQYF.

The rearrangement joins TRBV7-8 to TRBJ2-1; 14 bases align to TRBD2. V lost 5 bases to trimming and J lost 6 bases; unmatched junction nucleotides: 15. Germline V gives CDR1 SGHVS, CDR2 FQNEAQ. CDR3 size: 19 residues. The CDR3 spells CASSPRWTSGRRLGNEQFF. The CDR3 nucleotides are TGTGCCAGCAGCCCCCGATGGACTAGCGGGAGGCGACTCGGCAATGAGCAGTTCTTC.

This chain connects TRBV4-1 to TRBJ2-2, with a possible D match to TRBD2 (6 bases). V was shortened by 0 bases and J by 1 base, with 9 bases between the two germline ends. The germline V gene encodes CDR1 MGHRA and CDR2 YSYEKL. The CDR3 spans 16 residues. CDR3 in amino acids: CASSQDGTLNTGELFF. CDR3 in DNA: TGCGCCAGCAGCCAAGATGGGACTTTGAACACCGGGGAGCTGTTTTTT.

V is TRBV10-3 and J is TRBJ2-5, with 7 positions matching TRBD1. This CDR3 has 15 residues. Per germline, CDR1 ENHRY and CDR2 SYGVKD. V shed 5 bases, J shed 2 bases, and the junction held 8 bases outside the gene matches. CDR3 region: CAISRQGPLQETQYF. CDR3 coding DNA: TGTGCCATCAGTCGACAGGGTCCCCTACAAGAGACCCAGTACTTC.

The chain recombines TRBV27 with TRBJ1-1, with 7 bases that match TRBD1. CDR1 MNHEY and CDR2 SMNVEV come from the germline V gene (reference sequence). Losses at the gene ends were 4 bases for V and 1 base for J; bases not matched to a gene: 3. The CDR3 has 14 residues. The CDR3 nucleotides read TGTGCCAGCAGTTACAGGGGAGGGAACACTGAAGCTTTCTTT. This encodes CASSYRGGNTEAFF.

This clone was seen more than once but under ten times. J is TRBJ1-6 and V is TRBV27; D is uncertain. Germline V gene sequence: CDR1 MNHEY, CDR2 SMNVEV (reference sequence). Trimming cost V 6 bases and J 4 bases, with 10 bases left between them. The CDR3 consists of 14 residues. The DNA for the CDR3 is TGTGCCAGCAGCGATAGTATGTATAATTCACCCCTCCACTTT. The encoded protein is CASSDSMYNSPLHF.

Turning to this clone: Other DNA sequences in the sample encode the same CDR3. V gene TRBV18 combines with J gene TRBJ2-3; TRBD2 agrees at 9 bases. V trimming: 2 bases; J trimming: 0 bases; junction bases outside the gene matches: 3. Per the germline V gene, CDR1 is KGHSH and CDR2 is LQKENI. This CDR3 has 16 residues. Written as DNA, the CDR3 is TGTGCCAGCTCACCAGGTAGCGGGGGAAGCACAGATACGCAGTATTTT. Its translation: CASSPGSGGSTDTQYF.

V usage is TRBV5-1 and J usage is TRBJ2-7, with 8 bases that match TRBD1. The length of the CDR3 is 16 residues. Unmatched junction bases numbered 8, after V lost 1 base and J lost 2 bases. The germline CDR1 and CDR2 sequences are SGHRS and YFSETQ. CDR3 residues: CASSLFRTGNPYEQYF. CDR3 nucleotides: TGCGCCAGCAGCTTGTTCCGGACAGGGAATCCCTACGAGCAGTACTTC.

The chain is built from TRBV4-1 and TRBJ2-2; a weak D match, TRBD2 (5 bases). Between the trimmed V and J ends, which lost 3 bases and 6 bases, there was a span of 20 bases. The CDR3 consists of 17 residues. Per germline, CDR1 MGHRA and CDR2 YSYEKL. The CDR3 bases are TGCGCCAGCAGCCAGATGATTGGTAGCGCCCCCCCCGGGGAGCTGTTTTTT. It codes for CASSQMIGSAPPGELFF.

V is TRBV28 and J is TRBJ2-7, with 9 bases identical to TRBD1. The CDR3 is 14 amino acids. J gave up 0 bases and V 6 bases, and 3 bases lay outside the gene matches. The germline CDR1 and CDR2 sequences are MDHEN and SYDVKM. The DNA for the CDR3 is TGTGCCAGCAGACGGACAGGGGACTCCTACGAGCAGTACTTC. Translation: CASRRTGDSYEQYF.